The 2 T cell receptor beta chains reported below all come from one sample, sequenced in a study of shared clonotypes between healthy human individuals. The repertoire was sequenced with immunoSEQ multiplex PCR; TCRdb's copy has only in-frame clones and lacks some. The sample contains hundreds of thousands of clones, around 74% of which appear only once. Input material: memory CD4+ T cells sorted from blood. Subset here: CD45RA-negative fraction. Every receptor here comes from a woman aged 25 to 39 in good health.

The rearrangement joins TRBV21-1 to TRBJ1-1. TRBV21-1 is shown as a pseudogene. This CDR3 contains 15 residues. In nucleotides, the CDR3 is TGTGCCAGCAGCAAAACGGAGGATAGGGGCACTGAAGCTTTCTTT. It is translated as CASSKTEDRGTEAFF.

In its sample, this clone was seen a few times. The V and J genes are TRBV5-1 and TRBJ2-5; 9 nucleotides agree with TRBD1. The ends lost 4 bases at V and 4 bases at J; junction bases unmatched: 11. Germline V CDR1 and CDR2: SGHRS, YFSETQ. The CDR3 spans 16 residues. The CDR3 protein is CASSLFGGTGLETQYF. CDR3 coding DNA: TGCGCCAGCAGCCTATTTGGCGGGACAGGGCTAGAGACCCAGTACTTC.